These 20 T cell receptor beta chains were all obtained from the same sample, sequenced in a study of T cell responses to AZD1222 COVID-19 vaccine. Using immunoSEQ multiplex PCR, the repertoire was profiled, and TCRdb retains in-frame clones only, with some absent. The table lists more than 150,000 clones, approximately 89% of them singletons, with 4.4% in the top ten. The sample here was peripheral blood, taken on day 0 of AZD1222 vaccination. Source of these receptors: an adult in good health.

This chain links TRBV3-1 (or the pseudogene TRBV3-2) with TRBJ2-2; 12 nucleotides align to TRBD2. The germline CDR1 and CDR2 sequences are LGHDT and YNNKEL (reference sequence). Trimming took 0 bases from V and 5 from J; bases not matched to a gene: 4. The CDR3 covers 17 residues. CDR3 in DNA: TGTGCCAGCAGCCAAGAGTCACTAGCGGGAGGAACCGGGGAGCTGTTTTTT. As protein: CASSQESLAGGTGELFF.

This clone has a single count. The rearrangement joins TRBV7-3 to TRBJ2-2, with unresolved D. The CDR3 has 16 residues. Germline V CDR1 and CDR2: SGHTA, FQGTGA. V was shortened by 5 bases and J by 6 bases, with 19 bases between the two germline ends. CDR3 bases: TGTGCCAGCAGCCCAGGCGCTTTTGAGCCGGCCGGGGAGCTGTTTTTT. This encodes CASSPGAFEPAGELFF.

CDR3 residues: CASSGLEGRGNSPLHF. For the CDR3, the DNA is TGTGCCAGCAGTGGCTTAGAGGGAAGAGGTAATTCACCCCTCCACTTT. The chain is built from TRBV5-6 and TRBJ1-6; D is ambiguous. The V end was cut by 5 bases, the J end by 6 bases, with 18 bases between. The CDR3 consists of 16 residues. The V gene's germline CDR1 is SGHDT and CDR2 YYEEEE. The whole variable domain, remainder taken from reference TRBV5-6 and TRBJ1-6, is DAGVTQSPTHLIKTRGQQVTLRCSPKSGHDTVSWYQQALGQGPQFIFQYYEEEERQRGNFPDRFSGHQFPNYSSELNVNALLLGDSALYLCASSGLEGRGNSPLHFGNGTRLTVT.

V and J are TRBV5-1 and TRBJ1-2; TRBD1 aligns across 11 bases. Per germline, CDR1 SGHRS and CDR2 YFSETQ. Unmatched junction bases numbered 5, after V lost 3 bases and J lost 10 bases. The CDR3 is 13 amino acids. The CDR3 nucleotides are TGCGCCAGCAGCTCTCCGGGACAGGGGGACTACACCTTC. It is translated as CASSSPGQGDYTF.

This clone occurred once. CDR3 DNA sequence: TGCGCCAGCAGTACCCAAGTAGGGGAAGCTTTCTTT. This encodes CASSTQVGEAFF. The V and J genes are TRBV10-2 and TRBJ1-1; D is uncertain. Germline V gene data show CDR1 as WSHSY and CDR2 as SAAADI. This CDR3 has 12 residues. Trimming cost V 5 bases and J 8 bases, with 12 bases left between them.

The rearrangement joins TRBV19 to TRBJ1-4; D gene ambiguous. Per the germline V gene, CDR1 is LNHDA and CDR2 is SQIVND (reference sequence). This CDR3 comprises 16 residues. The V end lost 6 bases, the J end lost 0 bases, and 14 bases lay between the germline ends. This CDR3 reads CASRTSKLATNEKLFF. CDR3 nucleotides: TGTGCCAGTAGGACGAGTAAGCTTGCAACTAATGAAAAACTGTTTTTT. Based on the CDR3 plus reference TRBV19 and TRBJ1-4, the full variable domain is DGGITQSPKYLFRKEGQNVTLSCEQNLNHDAMYWYRQDPGQGLRLIYYSQIVNDFQKGDIAEGYSVSREKKESFPLTVTSAQKNPTAFYLCASRTSKLATNEKLFFGSGTQLSVL.

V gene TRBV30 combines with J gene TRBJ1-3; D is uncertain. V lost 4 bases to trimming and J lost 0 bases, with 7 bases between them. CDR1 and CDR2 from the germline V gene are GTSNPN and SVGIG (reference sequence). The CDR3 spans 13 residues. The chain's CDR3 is CAWKAPSGNTIYF. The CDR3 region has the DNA TGTGCCTGGAAAGCACCCTCTGGAAACACCATATATTTT.

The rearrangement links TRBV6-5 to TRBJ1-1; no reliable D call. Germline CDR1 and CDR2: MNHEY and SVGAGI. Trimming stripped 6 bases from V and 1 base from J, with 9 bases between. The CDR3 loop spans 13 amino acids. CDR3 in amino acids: CASRYGRNTEAFF. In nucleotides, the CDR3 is TGTGCCAGCAGATACGGAAGGAACACTGAAGCTTTCTTT.

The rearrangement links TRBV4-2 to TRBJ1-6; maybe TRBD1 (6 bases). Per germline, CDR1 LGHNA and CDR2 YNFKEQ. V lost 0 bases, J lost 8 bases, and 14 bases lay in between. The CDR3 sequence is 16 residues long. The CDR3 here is CASSQEWGLPHSPLHF. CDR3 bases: TGTGCCAGCAGCCAAGAGTGGGGGCTCCCTCATTCACCCCTCCACTTT.

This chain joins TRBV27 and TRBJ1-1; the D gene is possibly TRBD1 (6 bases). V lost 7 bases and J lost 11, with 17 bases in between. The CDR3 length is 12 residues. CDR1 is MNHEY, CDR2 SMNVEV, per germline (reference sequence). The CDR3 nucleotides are TGTGCCAGCAAACAGGGAAGGGGGGAGGCTTTCTTT. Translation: CASKQGRGEAFF.

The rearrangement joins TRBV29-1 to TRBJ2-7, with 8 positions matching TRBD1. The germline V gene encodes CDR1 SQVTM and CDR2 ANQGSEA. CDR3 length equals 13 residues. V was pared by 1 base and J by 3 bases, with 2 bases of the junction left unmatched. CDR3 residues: CSVEGDRLYEQYF. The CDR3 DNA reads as TGCAGCGTTGAAGGGGACAGGCTCTACGAGCAGTACTTC.

CDR3 loop: CASSIPWASREPDTQYF. The DNA for the CDR3 is TGTGCCAGTAGTATCCCATGGGCTAGCCGAGAGCCAGATACGCAGTATTTT. This chain uses TRBV19 with TRBJ2-3; possible D gene TRBD2, 5 bases. V lost 3 bases and J 4 bases, leaving 20 bases between the germline ends. The CDR3 length is 17 residues. Germline V gene sequence: CDR1 LNHDA, CDR2 SQIVND (reference sequence).

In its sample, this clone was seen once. CDR3 sequence reads: CASSPNRGHIYF. CDR3 coding DNA: TGTGCCAGCAGCCCGAACAGGGGACACATATATTTT. The chain employs TRBV3-1 (or the pseudogene TRBV3-2) and TRBJ1-3, with 7 positions matching TRBD1. CDR3 length: 12 residues. The V gene's germline CDR1 is LGHDT and CDR2 YNNKEL (reference sequence). V was clipped by 4 bases and J by 12 bases; unmatched bases: 6.

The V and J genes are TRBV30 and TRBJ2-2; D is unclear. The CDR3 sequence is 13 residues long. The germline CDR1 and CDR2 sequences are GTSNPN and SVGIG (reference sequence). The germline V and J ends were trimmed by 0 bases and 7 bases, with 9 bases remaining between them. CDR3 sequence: CAWSVLVGGELFF. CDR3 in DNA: TGTGCCTGGAGTGTACTGGTCGGCGGGGAGCTGTTTTTT.

This CDR3 reads CASSEQLNTEAFF. Written as DNA, the CDR3 is TGTGCCAGCAGTGAACAGTTGAACACTGAAGCTTTCTTT. The chain employs TRBV6-1 and TRBJ1-1, with D unclear. Per germline, CDR1 MNHNS and CDR2 SASEGT. The CDR3 consists of 13 residues. Trimming removed 2 bases from V and 0 bases from J, with 4 bases in between.

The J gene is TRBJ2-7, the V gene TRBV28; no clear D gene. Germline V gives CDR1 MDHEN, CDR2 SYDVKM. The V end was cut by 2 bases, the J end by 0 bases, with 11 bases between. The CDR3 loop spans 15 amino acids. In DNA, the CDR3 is TGTGCCAGCAGTTTAGGGGAACGGACCTCCTACGAGCAGTACTTC. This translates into CASSLGERTSYEQYF.

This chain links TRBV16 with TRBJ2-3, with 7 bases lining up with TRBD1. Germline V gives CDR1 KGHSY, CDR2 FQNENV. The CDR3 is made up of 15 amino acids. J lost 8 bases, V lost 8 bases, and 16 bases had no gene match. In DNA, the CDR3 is TGTGCCAGCGCGTTGGGACAGCGCATTGGTGGTACGCAGTATTTT. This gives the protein CASALGQRIGGTQYF.

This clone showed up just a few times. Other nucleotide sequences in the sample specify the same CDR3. CDR3 sequence (DNA): TGTGCCAGCAGCCCGGGGGGCACCGGGGAGCTGTTTTTT. Protein product: CASSPGGTGELFF. V is TRBV7-3 and J is TRBJ2-2; TRBD2 matches 7 bases. V was clipped by 5 bases and J by 4 bases; unmatched bases: 1. The CDR3 has 13 residues. Germline V gene lookup returns CDR1 SGHTA and CDR2 FQGTGA.

Here the CDR3 reads CAWSVLGLAGDTQYF. The DNA of the CDR3 is TGTGCCTGGAGTGTATTGGGTCTAGCGGGAGATACGCAGTATTTT. This chain connects TRBV30 to TRBJ2-3; 8 bases align to TRBD2. This CDR3 is 15 amino acids long. Germline trimming cut 0 bases from V and 5 bases from J; bases unmatched to any gene: 7. Per the germline V gene, CDR1 is GTSNPN and CDR2 is SVGIG (reference sequence).

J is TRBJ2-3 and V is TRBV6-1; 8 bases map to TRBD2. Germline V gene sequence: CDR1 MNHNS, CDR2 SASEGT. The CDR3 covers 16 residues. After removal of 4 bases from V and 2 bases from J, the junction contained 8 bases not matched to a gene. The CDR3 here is CASSGGTSGYTDTQYF. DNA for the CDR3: TGTGCCAGCAGTGGGGGAACTAGCGGCTACACAGATACGCAGTATTTT.